Reported below is one T cell receptor beta chain. This clonotype came up a few times. Its antigen is currently not known. There are no base qualities to consult, and no much larger clone falls within one base. Ficoll-Paque density gradient centrifugation was the method used to isolate PBMCs. These reads were obtained on an Illumina NovaSeq 6000. TCRalpha and TCRbeta cDNA libraries were constructed by 5'RACE with constant-segment primers, with sample barcodes and unique molecular identifiers being introduced. Trizol reagent was used to extract RNA from every sample. Library amplification was performed in two PCR steps, and a second sample barcode and Illumina TruSeq adapters were introduced in the second step. Sequencing of the libraries was done on an Illumina NovaSeq, producing 2 x 150 bp paired-end reads. The paper's processing steps were these. Reads were demultiplexed and collapsed into UMI-guided consensus sequences with migec v1.2.7. Using mixcr v2.1.11, UMI consensuses were aligned to TRA and TRB V and J templates and then assembled into clonotypes. Expanded or contracted clonotypes were those called significant by both edgeR and NoisET, with noise models trained on biological replicates. For edgeR calls, the cutoffs were a false discovery rate-adjusted p below 0.01 and a log2 fold-change threshold of 1. As an exploratory analysis of dynamics, max-normalized trajectories of the 1000 most abundant clonotypes were examined by PCA with hierarchical clustering. Separately sequenced CD4+ and CD8+ repertoires were used to assign the CD4 or CD8 phenotype of responding clones. The public reads were reanalyzed by TCRdb: fastp trimming at Q25, MiXCR alignment, in-frame beta chains only. Duplicate CDR3 protein sequences are folded into a single record with the most common DNA and genes. Clone size and V and J calls follow TCRdb, not the original study. This sample is represented by roughly 370,000 distinct CDR3 sequences; roughly 15% of them were singletons. 20% to 25% of the sample is taken by the ten largest.

The data originate from a study of T-cell memory formation after mild COVID-19 (dated by TCRdb to the early 2020s). With respect to the entire study: Most TCR sequence clusters were specific to one of the two donors. In two donors, T-cell clones that expanded and contracted after mild COVID-19 were tracked by sequencing TCRalpha and TCRbeta repertoires over time. The cohort was made up of two young adult volunteers, one female and one male, who were previously healthy.

The germline V gene sets CDR1 to KGHSH and CDR2 to LQKENI. Reading from cysteine to phenylalanine, the CDR3 counts 15 amino acids. Kept here is only the CDR3 DNA, which spans 45 bases and is read in frame from base 1. V has 5 bases trimmed and J has 8 bases trimmed; junction bases matching no gene number 11. General conclusions and limits of the study: Clones contracting from day 15 to 85 had balanced CD4/CD8 phenotypes, while a second wave expanding from day 15 to 37 was biased towards CD4+. Some responding clones were found in pre-infection memory, which suggests that pre-existing cross-reactive memory T cells took part in the SARS-CoV-2 response. The study covered only a couple of mild cases, and larger cohorts including severe cases with pre-infection samples were considered necessary. SARS-CoV-2 specificity of the second-wave clones peaking on day 37 was not confirmed. Contracting CD4+ clones were located mainly in the CM and EM memory subsets, whereas CD8+ clones were found to be enriched in EMRA.

Recombination connected TRBV18 to TRBJ1-4; TRBD1 aligns with 7 central bases. The sequencing sample was made of PBMCs or a T cell subset sorted from them (not recorded which). This sequence originates from a man between 18 and 35 years old who had mild COVID-19 (a few samples of this study predate the infection). The sample titles of this study are shuffled in the database, so cell type and time point are left out; the donor was told from shared clones. CDR3 region: CASSAGTVLGEKLFF. At the DNA level, the sequence is TGTGCCAGCTCAGCCGGGACAGTCCTCGGGGAAAAACTGTTTTTT.